This TCR beta chain appears in the sequencing data of a study of blood T cell repertoires in COVID-19. Assay: immunoSEQ multiplex PCR; the TCRdb copy retains only in-frame clones and omits some. The sample has approximately 400,000 clones, 80% to 90% seen once. Germline values: CDR1 ENHRY, CDR2 SYGVKD. V dropped 5 bases and J dropped 5; count of bases not matched to a gene: 7. The CDR3 covers 15 residues. The sequencing input was PBMCs or T cells enriched from blood (not recorded which). This chain uses TRBV10-3 with TRBJ2-2; 8 nucleotides line up with TRBD1. This clonotype was obtained from a man in his thirties or forties who had recovered from COVID-19. CDR3 in DNA: TGTGCCATCAGTCAAGACAGGGGTTTTACCGGGGAGCTGTTTTTT. Amino acid sequence: CAISQDRGFTGELFF.